These 20 T cell receptor beta chains were sequenced from one sample in a study of Graves' ophthalmopathy and Graves' hyperthyroidism. RNA transcripts yielded amplified TCR beta CDR3 regions. Following a first-round RT-PCR that used HTBI primers, a second-round multiplex PCR was carried out. MiXCR was run by TCRdb on the multiplex PCR reads, yielding one entry per CDR3 protein. The top ten hold around 1.6% of the sample, which has 350,000 to 400,000 distinct CDR3 sequences, approximately 16% seen once. Sequenced: peripheral blood. These receptors came from a woman aged 18-29 years with Graves' ophthalmopathy.

This clonotype has ten or more counts. J is TRBJ1-2 and V is TRBV29-1; D not resolved. Germline V CDR1 and CDR2: SQVTM, ANQGSEA. Trimming pared 4 bases from V and 0 bases from J, leaving 9 bases between. The CDR3 has 13 amino acids. DNA of the CDR3: TGCAGCGTTGGGGCGGAAACTAACTATGGCTACACCTTC. This gives the protein CSVGAETNYGYTF.

This clonotype has at least ten counts. The chain links TRBV24-1 to TRBJ1-5; D unresolved. Trimming pared 4 bases from V and 3 bases from J, leaving 9 bases between. Germline loops: CDR1 KGHDR, CDR2 SFDVKD. The CDR3 has 14 residues. The CDR3 spells CATSEAANNQPQHF. CDR3 DNA sequence: TGTGCCACCAGTGAGGCAGCGAACAATCAGCCCCAGCATTTT.

This clonotype showed up just a few times. The rearrangement joins TRBV6-1 to TRBJ2-2, with D hard to call. The V gene lost 8 bases and the J gene lost 2 bases, with 6 bases spanning the gap. CDR1 is MNHNS, CDR2 SASEGT, per germline. The CDR3 totals 12 residues. The CDR3 nucleotides are TGTGCCAGCGAAAGTAACACCGGGGAGCTGTTTTTT. Residues: CASESNTGELFF.

This clonotype was seen at least ten times. The rearrangement joins TRBV28 to TRBJ2-7; D is unresolved. This CDR3 is 13 amino acids long. Trimming removed 3 bases from V and 6 bases from J, with 12 bases in between. The germline V gene encodes CDR1 MDHEN and CDR2 SYDVKM. CDR3 coding DNA: TGTGCCAGCAGTTTCGGTAGTTTCGGCGAGCAGTACTTC. This gives the protein CASSFGSFGEQYF.

This clonotype was observed at least ten times. The chain recombines TRBV7-2 with TRBJ1-3, with D possibly matching TRBD1 (6 bases). CDR3 length: 14 residues. The ends were cut back, 4 bases at V and 4 bases at J, with 11 bases in the middle. The germline V gene encodes CDR1 SGHTA and CDR2 FQGNSA. CDR3 in amino acids: CASSSQGFGNTIYF. CDR3 coding DNA: TGTGCCAGCAGCTCCCAGGGGTTCGGAAACACCATATATTTT. The full variable domain, its missing parts supplied by reference TRBV7-2 and TRBJ1-3, is GAGVSQSPSNKVTEKGKDVELRCDPISGHTALYWYRQSLGQGLEFLIYFQGNSAPDKSGLPSDRFSAERTGGSVSTLTIQRTQQEDSAVYLCASSSQGFGNTIYFGEGSWLTVV.

This chain joins TRBV6-2 or TRBV6-3 and TRBJ1-1, with TRBD1 matching 8 bases. In germline, CDR1 is MNHEY, CDR2 SVGEGT. The CDR3 contains 15 residues. V lost 6 bases and J lost 0; bases outside the gene matches: 6. The CDR3 sequence: CASSGQGLMNTEAFF. The CDR3 DNA follows: TGTGCCAGCAGCGGACAGGGCCTTATGAACACTGAAGCTTTCTTT.

The chain couples TRBV28 to TRBJ2-5; a possible D gene is TRBD2 (5 bases). Per germline, CDR1 MDHEN and CDR2 SYDVKM. Trimming took off 4 bases at V and 5 bases at J, with 14 bases between the two ends. The CDR3 covers 14 residues. The CDR3 nucleotides are TGTGCCAGCAGTTCCTGGAAGGCGGGCGAGACCCAGTACTTC. It yields the protein CASSSWKAGETQYF. The variable domain in full, completed from reference TRBV28 and TRBJ2-5, reads DVKVTQSSRYLVKRTGEKVFLECVQDMDHENMFWYRQDPGLGLRLIYFSYDVKMKEKGDIPEGYSVSREKKERFSLILESASTNQTSMYLCASSSWKAGETQYFGPGTRLLVL.

This clonotype was seen repeatedly, ten times or more. The gene calls are TRBV28 and TRBJ2-7; TRBD2 agrees at 10 bases. The CDR3 consists of 14 residues. CDR1 is MDHEN, CDR2 SYDVKM, per germline. J was trimmed by 0 bases and V by 11 bases; bases with no gene match: 7. In nucleotides, the CDR3 is TGTGCCTCTAGAGCGGGAGGGCCCTCCTACGAGCAGTACTTC. Residues: CASRAGGPSYEQYF.

The sample holds many counts of this clonotype. The chain employs TRBV9 and TRBJ1-1, with unresolved D. V shed 4 bases and J shed 5 bases, with 6 bases lying between them. Germline V gene data show CDR1 as SGDLS and CDR2 as YYNGEE. The CDR3 extends over 11 amino acids. The CDR3 region is CASSPQTEAFF. Written as DNA, the CDR3 is TGTGCCAGCAGCCCACAGACTGAAGCTTTCTTT.

This clonotype was detected ten times or more. The chain links TRBV5-1 to TRBJ1-1; 9 bases are a match to TRBD1. V was clipped by 3 bases and J by 0 bases; unmatched bases: 9. This CDR3 region has 17 residues. Germline V gene lookup returns CDR1 SGHRS and CDR2 YFSETQ. The CDR3 sequence is CASSSGDRGEVNTEAFF. The CDR3, as DNA: TGCGCCAGCAGCTCGGGAGACAGGGGGGAGGTGAACACTGAAGCTTTCTTT. Complete variable domain (other parts from reference TRBV5-1 and TRBJ1-1): KAGVTQTPRYLIKTRGQQVTLSCSPISGHRSVSWYQQTPGQGLQFLFEYFSETQRNKGNFPGRFSGRQFSNSRSEMNVSTLELGDSALYLCASSSGDRGEVNTEAFFGQGTRLTVV.

The CDR3 DNA reads as TGTGCCAGCAGTTCTAATCGCCGACAGGGCGCTACCCTGCCTTTCTTT. The encoded protein is CASSSNRRQGATLPFF. This chain connects TRBV6-5 to TRBJ1-1; TRBD1 agrees at 7 bases. Germline CDR1 reads MNHEY; CDR2 reads SVGAGI. V lost 4 bases and J lost 12; bases outside the gene matches: 20. The CDR3 sequence is 16 residues long.

This clonotype was observed a handful of times. V usage is TRBV9 and J usage is TRBJ1-3; D is possibly TRBD1 (5 bases). The CDR3 runs 15 residues. The germline V gene has CDR1 SGDLS and CDR2 YYNGEE. Trimming pared 0 bases from V and 2 bases from J, leaving 9 bases between. As DNA, the CDR3 is TGTGCCAGCAGCGTAGCGGGGGTTGCTGGAAACACCATATATTTT. Translated, it gives CASSVAGVAGNTIYF.

This clonotype was detected ten times or more. The genes are TRBV29-1 and TRBJ2-2; D possibly uses TRBD1 or TRBD2 (5 bases each). CDR3 length equals 12 residues. Per germline, CDR1 SQVTM and CDR2 ANQGSEA. V lost 3 bases and J lost 13, with 15 bases in between. The CDR3 protein is CSVDAGTAGLFF. As DNA, the CDR3 is TGCAGCGTTGATGCCGGGACCGCCGGGCTGTTTTTT.

The chain joins TRBV6-1 to TRBJ1-3; no firm D call. CDR3 length: 11 residues. V gave up 7 bases and J gave up 8 bases, with 9 bases separating them. Looked up from germline, CDR1 is MNHNS and CDR2 is SASEGT. As DNA, the CDR3 is TGTGCCAGCATTCAGGACTACACCATATATTTT. Amino acids: CASIQDYTIYF.

This chain links TRBV28 with TRBJ2-5; either TRBD1 or TRBD2 may fit D (5 bases each). From germline, CDR1 is MDHEN and CDR2 SYDVKM. V lost 5 bases and J 4 bases, leaving 14 bases between the germline ends. The CDR3 is 14 residues long. The DNA for the CDR3 is TGTGCCAGCAGTCCTGAGTGGGGGAGAGAGACCCAGTACTTC. Translated: CASSPEWGRETQYF.

This clonotype has a handful of counts. The chain combines TRBV28 with TRBJ2-3; 7 positions agree with TRBD2. The CDR3 loop spans 17 amino acids. Germline V gives CDR1 MDHEN, CDR2 SYDVKM. The J segment lost 4 bases and the V segment lost 4 bases, leaving 14 bases of the junction unmatched. The CDR3 loop is CASSSPRKAGFADTQYF. The CDR3 bases are TGTGCCAGCAGTTCTCCTCGGAAAGCGGGATTTGCAGATACGCAGTATTTT.

Points on this clonotype: This may be a read error, as it is one base from a much larger clone. The rearrangement joins TRBV6-1 to TRBJ2-2, with 7 bases lining up with TRBD1. Trimming cost V 6 bases and J 6 bases; bases outside gene matches: 4. Germline V lookup: CDR1 MNHNS, CDR2 SASEGT. This CDR3 region has 13 residues. This CDR3 reads CASSHDRAGELFF. CDR3 sequence (DNA): TGTGCCAGCAGCCACGACAGGGCCGGGGAGCTGTTTTTT.

This clonotype was seen many times. The chain combines TRBV11-2 with TRBJ1-6, with a weak D call TRBD1 (5 bases). V was clipped by 6 bases and J by 7 bases, with 16 bases between them. Germline V CDR1 and CDR2: SGHAT, FQNNGV. The CDR3 contains 15 residues. CDR3 sequence: CASRPEGQGNSPLHF. In DNA, the CDR3 is TGTGCCAGCAGGCCCGAAGGGCAGGGAAATTCACCCCTCCACTTT.

This clonotype has a count of ten or more. This chain connects TRBV6-1 to TRBJ2-7; 13 bases line up with TRBD2. In germline, CDR1 is MNHNS, CDR2 SASEGT. J lost 7 bases, V lost 6 bases, and 9 bases had no gene match. The CDR3 runs 15 residues. CDR3 residues: CASRRTSGSSGEQYF. The DNA of the CDR3 is TGTGCCAGCAGGCGGACTAGCGGGAGTTCGGGTGAGCAGTACTTC.

In this sample, this clonotype turned up many times. The J gene is TRBJ1-6, the V gene TRBV5-5; no clear D. Germline V gene lookup returns CDR1 SGHKS and CDR2 YYEKEE (reference sequence). The CDR3 covers 13 residues. V dropped 1 base and J dropped 11 bases, with 10 bases sitting between them. CDR3 bases: TGTGCCAGCAGCTTGTCTCCCCCGGCACCCCTCCACTTT. It translates to CASSLSPPAPLHF.